These 19 T cell receptor beta chains came from one sample sequenced in a study of T cells in Graves' hyperthyroidism and ophthalmopathy. The investigators amplified TCR beta CDR3 regions from RNA transcripts. HTBI primers were employed in a first-round RT-PCR of the TCR CDR3. One entry per CDR3 protein results from TCRdb running MiXCR on the multiplex PCR reads. The repertoire holds 250,000 to 400,000 distinct CDR3 sequences, approximately 13% seen once, with roughly 35% in the top ten. Sequencing was performed on blood. The receptors originated from a woman aged 40 to 49 with Graves' ophthalmopathy.

The rearrangement joins TRBV4-1 to TRBJ2-2; D is uncertain. CDR1 is MGHRA, CDR2 YSYEKL, per germline. V was cut by 3 bases and J by 0 bases, with 11 bases left in between. The CDR3 sequence is 16 residues long. The CDR3, as DNA: TGCGCCAGCAGCCACAAAGGGCAGGCGAACACCGGGGAGCTGTTTTTT. Protein: CASSHKGQANTGELFF.

This clonotype appeared many times. This chain joins TRBV3-1 and TRBJ2-5, with 9 bases identical to TRBD1. This CDR3 has 16 residues. Trimming took 1 base from V and 3 from J; bases not matched to a gene: 6. Germline-derived CDR1 and CDR2 are LGHDT and YNNKEL (reference sequence). The CDR3 protein is CASSQGTGGSEETQYF. CDR3 nucleotide sequence: TGTGCCAGCAGCCAAGGCACAGGGGGCTCGGAAGAGACCCAGTACTTC.

This clonotype was counted at least ten times. The chain links TRBV12-3 or TRBV12-4 to TRBJ1-1; D gene unclear. The CDR3 is made up of 15 amino acids. Trimming pared 4 bases from V and 1 base from J, leaving 13 bases between. The DNA for the CDR3 is TGTGCCAGCAGTTCTCTTCAGAGGCCGAACACTGAAGCTTTCTTT. Translation: CASSSLQRPNTEAFF.

This clonotype was counted ten times or more. The rearrangement links TRBV7-9 to TRBJ2-4; D not certain. The V end lost 6 bases, the J end lost 5 bases, and 8 bases lay between the germline ends. In germline, CDR1 is SEHNR, CDR2 FQNEAQ (reference sequence). The CDR3 consists of 12 residues. The CDR3 loop is CASRRDQNIQYF. The CDR3 DNA reads as TGTGCCAGCAGGAGAGACCAAAACATTCAGTACTTC.

This clonotype was observed many times. V is TRBV3-1 and J is TRBJ2-3, with TRBD2 identical over 9 bases. J gave up 1 base and V 4 bases, and 6 bases lay outside the gene matches. The CDR3 totals 16 residues. The germline V gene encodes CDR1 LGHDT and CDR2 YNNKEL (reference sequence). The CDR3 protein is CASSPFLAGRTDTQYF. DNA of the CDR3: TGTGCCAGCAGCCCCTTTCTAGCGGGACGCACAGATACGCAGTATTTT.

This clonotype has ten or more counts. This sequence joins TRBV10-3 and TRBJ2-7; D perhaps matches TRBD1 (6 bases). CDR3 size: 14 residues. The V end lost 3 bases, the J end lost 3 bases, and 12 bases lay between the germline ends. Germline V gene data show CDR1 as ENHRY and CDR2 as SYGVKD. CDR3 bases: TGTGCCATCAGTGAATCGGGACATCGCTACGAGCAGTACTTC. Residues: CAISESGHRYEQYF.

This clonotype was seen repeatedly, ten times or more. The V and J genes are TRBV11-3 and TRBJ1-3, with 7 positions matching TRBD1. There are 15 residues in the CDR3. Germline CDR1 is SGHNT and CDR2 is YENEEA. Trimming took 3 bases from V and 5 from J; bases not matched to a gene: 7. The CDR3 DNA sequence: TGTGCCAGCAGCTTTGGGGGACAGAGGAGAAACACCATATATTTT. This encodes CASSFGGQRRNTIYF.

This clonotype was picked up many times. The chain couples TRBV10-3 to TRBJ1-1; D is ambiguous. Germline V gene sequence: CDR1 ENHRY, CDR2 SYGVKD. This CDR3 is 11 amino acids long. The germline V and J ends were trimmed by 7 bases and 7 bases, with 10 bases remaining between them. The CDR3: CAITERGEAFF. The DNA for the CDR3 is TGTGCCATCACCGAACGGGGTGAAGCTTTCTTT.

This clonotype was counted a few times. The chain uses TRBV12-3 or TRBV12-4 and TRBJ2-6; D gene uncertain. This CDR3 has 16 residues. The ends were cut back, 2 bases at V and 2 bases at J, with 10 bases in the middle. The CDR3 DNA reads as TGTGCCAGCAGTTTAAACCTAGGTCCTGGGGCCAACGTCCTGACTTTC. Protein product: CASSLNLGPGANVLTF.

The rearrangement joins TRBV2 to TRBJ1-3, with D tentatively TRBD1 (6 bases). This CDR3 has 18 residues. Trimming pared 7 bases from V and 0 bases from J, leaving 22 bases between. Germline-derived CDR1 and CDR2 are SNHLY and FYNNEI. The CDR3 DNA sequence: TGTGCCAGCACTCTCTTGGGGGGCGCAGCGGGCTCTGGAAACACCATATATTTT. This sequence encodes CASTLLGGAAGSGNTIYF. The whole variable domain, filled in from reference TRBV2 and TRBJ1-3, reads EPEVTQTPSHQVTQMGQEVILRCVPISNHLYFYWYRQILGQKVEFLVSFYNNEISEKSEIFDDQFSVERPDGSNFTLKIRSTKLEDSAMYFCASTLLGGAAGSGNTIYFGEGSWLTVV.

This clonotype came up many times. This rearrangement joins TRBV10-3 to TRBJ2-5; 14 bases are shared with TRBD2. The V segment lost 10 bases and the J segment 3 bases; nucleotides outside the gene matches: 7. Germline V lookup: CDR1 ENHRY, CDR2 SYGVKD. CDR3 length: 15 amino acids. CDR3 in amino acids: CATGTSGSSEETQYF. The CDR3 nucleotides read TGTGCCACCGGGACTAGCGGGAGCTCAGAAGAGACCCAGTACTTC.

This chain joins TRBV7-8 and TRBJ1-5; 7 bases map to TRBD1. CDR3 size: 15 residues. Per the germline V gene, CDR1 is SGHVS and CDR2 is FQNEAQ. V dropped 5 bases and J dropped 7; count of bases not matched to a gene: 11. The CDR3 reads CASSALDRVGQPQHF. The DNA for the CDR3 is TGTGCCAGCAGCGCGTTAGACAGGGTCGGGCAGCCCCAGCATTTT.

To note about this clonotype: A junction boundary mismatches the germline segment, possibly from a read error. The rearrangement uses TRBV27 and TRBJ2-5; D is possibly TRBD2 (5 bases). Germline CDR1 reads MNHEY; CDR2 reads SMNVEV (reference sequence). CDR3 size: 12 residues. The DNA for the CDR3 is TGTGCCAGCAGTTTATCCGGGGAGAGCCAGTACTTC. Encoded protein: CASSLSGESQYF.

This clonotype has a count of ten or more. The J gene is TRBJ1-4, the V gene TRBV2; D possibly corresponds to TRBD1 (5 bases). This CDR3 contains 14 residues. Germline CDR1 SNHLY, CDR2 FYNNEI. The V and J ends lost 6 bases and 4 bases respectively, with 12 bases between them. The CDR3 here is CASRQDSLNEKLFF. CDR3 DNA sequence: TGTGCCAGCAGACAAGACAGCCTTAATGAAAAACTGTTTTTT.

This clonotype has ten or more counts. The V gene is TRBV29-1, the J gene TRBJ2-7; 8 nucleotides match TRBD1. The V segment lost 7 bases and the J segment 5 bases; nucleotides outside the gene matches: 7. The CDR3 runs 12 residues. CDR1 and CDR2 (germline): SQVTM, ANQGSEA. CDR3 coding DNA: TGCAGCGCCGGACAGGGAATCGACGAGCAGTACTTC. The encoded protein is CSAGQGIDEQYF.

A few counts support this clonotype. This chain connects TRBV6-4 to TRBJ2-2; 7 bases fit TRBD2. The junction had 11 bases not matched to a gene; V was cut back by 2 bases and J by 11 bases. CDR1 and CDR2 from the germline V gene are MRHNA and SNTAGT. This CDR3 has 15 residues. CDR3 sequence: CASSDGRESSRELFF. DNA for the CDR3: TGTGCCAGCAGTGACGGGCGGGAGAGTTCAAGAGAGCTGTTTTTT.

For this clonotype: A much bigger clone sits one base away, suggesting this may be a read error. The CDR3 here is CASSASGPRANVLTF. CDR3 nucleotide sequence: TGTGCCAGCAGTGCCTCAGGCCCTAGGGCCAACGTCCTGACTTTC. V and J are TRBV6-1 and TRBJ2-6; no clear D. V was cut by 4 bases and J by 5 bases, with 12 bases left in between. The length of the CDR3 is 15 residues. Germline V gene data show CDR1 as MNHNS and CDR2 as SASEGT.

The chain employs TRBV20-1 and TRBJ1-1; 9 nucleotides match TRBD1. The CDR3 totals 13 residues. V was pared by 5 bases and J by 7 bases, with 8 bases of the junction left unmatched. From germline, CDR1 is DFQATT and CDR2 SNEGSKA (reference sequence). CDR3 in amino acids: CSAYRTGDYEAFF. CDR3 coding DNA: TGCAGTGCTTACAGGACAGGGGACTATGAAGCTTTCTTT.

The sample holds a few counts of this clonotype. The V gene is TRBV3-1, the J gene TRBJ2-3, with D possibly TRBD2 on 5 matching bases. Trimming stripped 7 bases from V and 8 bases from J, with 25 bases between. Germline lookup yields CDR1 LGHDT and CDR2 YNNKEL (reference sequence). The CDR3 has 16 amino acids. The CDR3 nucleotides are TGTGCCAGCACCCCGATCTTAGGGAGAAATGCGGGTACGCAGTATTTT. Translated: CASTPILGRNAGTQYF.